Each of the 21 T cell receptor beta chains below was sequenced from the same sample in a study of T cells after yellow fever vaccination. TCRdb ran MiXCR on the 5' RACE reads and lists one entry per CDR3 protein. The sample lists a few hundred thousand distinct CDR3 sequences; 3.6% were seen once. Material: PBMCs, obtained 15 days after the yellow fever booster vaccination. These receptors came from a man in his late teens or twenties who received the YFV17D yellow fever vaccine.

There are many counts of this clonotype. The chain carries TRBV2 and TRBJ2-5; 7 nucleotides agree with TRBD1. CDR1 is SNHLY, CDR2 FYNNEI, per germline. This CDR3 has 13 residues. J lost 5 bases, V lost 6 bases, and 6 bases had no gene match. The CDR3 protein is CASSQGVFETQYF. CDR3 DNA: TGTGCCAGCAGCCAGGGGGTTTTTGAGACCCAGTACTTC. The full variable domain, in which reference TRBV2 and TRBJ2-5 provide the parts outside the CDR3, is EPEVTQTPSHQVTQMGQEVILRCVPISNHLYFYWYRQILGQKVEFLVSFYNNEISEKSEIFDDQFSVERPDGSNFTLKIRSTKLEDSAMYFCASSQGVFETQYFGPGTRLLVL.

This clonotype occurred many times. This rearrangement joins TRBV10-3 to TRBJ1-1, with a tentative D call TRBD1 (5 bases). Germline CDR1 is ENHRY and CDR2 is SYGVKD. The CDR3 length is 11 residues. Deletions cut 11 bases from V and 8 bases from J, with 15 bases between. The CDR3 protein is CAGGEGTEAFF. The CDR3 DNA reads as TGTGCCGGGGGGGAGGGAACCGAAGCTTTCTTT.

This clonotype was seen at least ten times. This chain uses TRBV4-1 with TRBJ1-1; TRBD1 might be the D (5 bases). V dropped 0 bases and J dropped 5 bases, with 13 bases sitting between them. The CDR3 is made up of 15 amino acids. Germline CDR1 and CDR2: MGHRA and YSYEKL. The CDR3, as DNA: TGCGCCAGCAGCCAAGAGGGGGGGTCTTGGACTGAAGCTTTCTTT. It specifies CASSQEGGSWTEAFF.

This clonotype was seen ten or more times. J is TRBJ2-1 and V is TRBV29-1; D is ambiguous. Germline assignment: CDR1 SQVTM and CDR2 ANQGSEA. The V end was cut by 1 base, the J end by 5 bases, with 9 bases between. The CDR3 consists of 13 residues. In DNA form, the CDR3 reads TGCAGCGTTGAAGGGGTGCGGAACAATGAGCAGTTCTTC. The encoded protein is CSVEGVRNNEQFF.

Ten or more counts support this clonotype. The chain is built from TRBV12-3 or TRBV12-4 and TRBJ1-2; TRBD1 matches at 7 bases. The junction had 6 bases not matched to a gene; V was cut back by 4 bases and J by 4 bases. The CDR3 is 14 amino acids. The CDR3 spells CASSSGQNFYGYTF. The CDR3 bases are TGTGCCAGCAGTTCGGGACAGAATTTCTATGGCTACACCTTC.

This clonotype has ten or more counts. The chain uses TRBV20-1 and TRBJ1-1; D is unresolved. V lost 4 bases to trimming and J lost 4 bases, with 7 bases between them. The CDR3 has 11 residues. The germline V gene encodes CDR1 DFQATT and CDR2 SNEGSKA (reference sequence). Here the CDR3 DNA reads TGCAGTGCTAAAGGTTCCACTGAAGCTTTCTTT. Encoded protein: CSAKGSTEAFF.

This clonotype was recorded many times. The V and J genes are TRBV7-9 and TRBJ2-7; D not resolved. V dropped 4 bases and J dropped 3 bases, with 16 bases sitting between them. Germline CDR1 reads SEHNR; CDR2 reads FQNEAQ (reference sequence). The CDR3 runs 15 residues. CDR3 residues: CASSSLGPTIYEQYF. In DNA form, the CDR3 reads TGTGCCAGCAGCTCCCTCGGGCCGACGATCTACGAGCAGTACTTC.

This clonotype was found many times. The chain has TRBV5-1 and TRBJ2-5; tentatively, D is TRBD1 (6 bases). Trimming stripped 2 bases from V and 2 bases from J, with 10 bases between. CDR3 size: 14 residues. CDR1 is SGHRS and CDR2 is YFSETQ in the germline V gene. CDR3 bases: TGCGCCAGCAGCTTCGGGACACCTCAAGAGACCCAGTACTTC. Amino acid sequence: CASSFGTPQETQYF.

This clonotype was recorded many times. This rearrangement joins TRBV7-2 to TRBJ2-7; D is undetermined. Trimming removed 1 base at V and 2 bases at J, with 15 bases between. Germline CDR1 SGHTA, CDR2 FQGNSA. The CDR3 contains 16 residues. CDR3: CASSLVPRPLPYEQYF. The CDR3 nucleotides are TGTGCCAGCAGCTTAGTCCCCAGACCACTCCCCTACGAGCAGTACTTC.

The sample holds many counts of this clonotype. This sequence joins TRBV4-3 and TRBJ2-7, with unresolved D. Germline V gene data show CDR1 as LGHNA and CDR2 as YSLEER. The CDR3 extends over 13 amino acids. Trimming took 0 bases from V and 3 from J, leaving 6 bases between them. The CDR3, as DNA: TGCGCCAGCAGCCAAGAGATCCACTACGAGCAGTACTTC. Amino acid sequence: CASSQEIHYEQYF.

There are many counts of this clonotype. This chain links TRBV7-9 with TRBJ1-1, with D unresolved. Germline CDR1 is SEHNR and CDR2 is FQNEAQ (reference sequence). CDR3 length equals 13 residues. The ends were cut back, 0 bases at V and 6 bases at J, with 8 bases in the middle. The CDR3 loop reads CASSLAMFPEAFF. CDR3 sequence (DNA): TGTGCCAGCAGCTTAGCCATGTTTCCTGAAGCTTTCTTT.

This clonotype was seen repeatedly, ten times or more. This chain joins TRBV7-2 and TRBJ2-3, with D perhaps matching TRBD2 (5 bases). This CDR3 region has 12 residues. V gave up 4 bases and J gave up 10 bases, with 12 bases separating them. Germline-derived CDR1 and CDR2 are SGHTA and FQGNSA. CDR3 DNA sequence: TGTGCCAGCAGCTCCACTAGTCCTCCGCAGTATTTT. It yields the protein CASSSTSPPQYF.

This clonotype was counted ten times or more. CDR3 DNA: TGCAGTGCCAATCTCTGGCGGGGGCTGGGAGAGACCCAGTACTTC. It yields the protein CSANLWRGLGETQYF. This rearrangement joins TRBV20-1 to TRBJ2-5; possible D gene TRBD2, 7 bases. CDR1 is DFQATT and CDR2 is SNEGSKA in the germline V gene (reference sequence). The V and J ends lost 6 bases and 4 bases respectively, with 21 bases between them. This CDR3 spans 15 amino acids.

This clonotype was seen many times. This chain connects TRBV7-2 to TRBJ2-5, with D uncertain. V dropped 4 bases and J dropped 4 bases, with 13 bases sitting between them. The CDR3 runs 14 residues. CDR1 and CDR2 from the germline V gene are SGHTA and FQGNSA. CDR3 nucleotides: TGTGCCAGCAGCTCTAGGGTGGGGTCAGAGACCCAGTACTTC. Amino acid sequence: CASSSRVGSETQYF.

This clonotype has at least ten counts. The chain couples TRBV19 to TRBJ2-7, with TRBD2 matching 11 bases. This CDR3 has 12 residues. V was pared by 8 bases and J by 3 bases, with 0 bases of the junction left unmatched. Germline CDR1 is LNHDA and CDR2 is SQIVND (reference sequence). The CDR3: CASGTSGYEQYF. The CDR3 nucleotides read TGTGCCAGTGGGACTAGCGGCTACGAGCAGTACTTC.

This clonotype was detected ten times or more. The rearrangement uses TRBV7-9 and TRBJ2-7; a possible D gene is TRBD1 (6 bases). V was clipped by 5 bases and J by 4 bases, with 9 bases between them. This CDR3 has 12 amino acids. Germline CDR1 is SEHNR and CDR2 is FQNEAQ (reference sequence). DNA for the CDR3: TGTGCCAGCAGCCGACAGGTTTACGAGCAGTACTTC. It codes for CASSRQVYEQYF.

This clonotype was counted ten times or more. This chain joins TRBV6-2 or TRBV6-3 and TRBJ1-1; weak D call: TRBD1 (6 bases). V lost 6 bases and J 1 base, leaving 21 bases between the germline ends. CDR1 and CDR2 (germline): MNHEY, SVGEGT. CDR3 length: 17 amino acids. CDR3 bases: TGTGCCAGCAGGCTTGCCGGGACACCGACCCAGAACACTGAAGCTTTCTTT. The encoded protein is CASRLAGTPTQNTEAFF.

This clonotype was counted many times. The chain joins TRBV5-1 to TRBJ1-5; D is perhaps TRBD1 (6 bases). CDR1 is SGHRS and CDR2 is YFSETQ in the germline V gene. The CDR3 is 14 residues long. V was shortened by 2 bases and J by 5 bases, with 11 bases between the two germline ends. The CDR3 coding sequence is TGCGCCAGCAGCTTTTCAGGGGACGATCAGCCCCAGCATTTT. As protein: CASSFSGDDQPQHF.

This clonotype has ten or more counts. CDR3 loop: CASSVDPTGGNTEAFF. The CDR3 nucleotides are TGTGCCAGCAGCGTAGATCCGACAGGCGGTAACACTGAAGCTTTCTTT. V and J are TRBV9 and TRBJ1-1, with D perhaps matching TRBD1 (6 bases). V was pared by 0 bases and J by 2 bases, with 14 bases between. CDR3 length: 16 amino acids. The germline V gene encodes CDR1 SGDLS and CDR2 YYNGEE.

There are many counts of this clonotype. The chain combines TRBV7-2 with TRBJ2-4; the D gene is possibly TRBD2 (6 bases). Trimming stripped 3 bases from V and 6 bases from J, with 12 bases between. CDR3 length: 14 residues. Looked up from germline, CDR1 is SGHTA and CDR2 is FQGNSA. The CDR3 DNA sequence: TGTGCCAGCAGCTTGGGCGGGGTGGTAAACATTCAGTACTTC. Translation gives CASSLGGVVNIQYF.

This clonotype was counted many times. This CDR3 is CASSSPIAGTQYF. CDR3 nucleotide sequence: TGTGCCAGCAGTTCACCTATAGCGGGGACGCAGTATTTT. This chain uses TRBV12-3 or TRBV12-4 with TRBJ2-3, with TRBD2 matching 8 bases. The CDR3 is 13 amino acids. Trimming removed 4 bases from V and 9 bases from J; junction bases left unmatched: 6.